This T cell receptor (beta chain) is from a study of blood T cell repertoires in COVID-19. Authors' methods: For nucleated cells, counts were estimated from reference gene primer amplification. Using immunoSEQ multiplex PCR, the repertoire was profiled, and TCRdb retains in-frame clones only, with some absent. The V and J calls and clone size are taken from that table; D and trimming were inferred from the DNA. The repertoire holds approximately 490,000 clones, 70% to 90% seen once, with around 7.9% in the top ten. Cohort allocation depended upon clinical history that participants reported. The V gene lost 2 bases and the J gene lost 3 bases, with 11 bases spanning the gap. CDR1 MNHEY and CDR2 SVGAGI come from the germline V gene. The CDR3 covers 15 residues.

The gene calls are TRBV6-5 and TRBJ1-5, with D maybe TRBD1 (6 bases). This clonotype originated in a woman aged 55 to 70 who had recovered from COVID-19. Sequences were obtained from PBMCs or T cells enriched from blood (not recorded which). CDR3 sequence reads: CASSYQGQPNQPQHF. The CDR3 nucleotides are TGTGCCAGCAGTTACCAAGGACAGCCCAATCAGCCCCAGCATTTT.